This T cell receptor (beta chain) comes out of a study of graft-versus-host responses after intestinal transplantation. In the study overall: Each patient got anti-thymocyte globulin induction, then tacrolimus and steroids for about 3 years. General study results and limits: Among circulating GvH clones, peak levels were associated with early post-transplant declines in HvG clones.

Trimming removed 7 bases from V and 5 bases from J, with 18 bases in between. The CDR3 extends over 14 amino acids. Looked up from germline, CDR1 is SGHDT and CDR2 is YYEEEE. About this clone itself: As yet, its antigen is unknown.

The data were produced by immunoSEQ multiplex PCR, yet TCRdb's version contains in-frame clones alone and is incomplete. Of 90,000 to 150,000 clones in the sample, roughly 95% were seen once. This chain connects TRBV5-6 to TRBJ1-2; D remains unclear. Here the sequenced sample was unstimulated CD8+ T cells sorted from spleen or lymph node cells, taken before intestinal transplant. This clonotype originated in a human donor who received an intestinal transplant. The CDR3 region is CASCPGGSDYGYTF. The CDR3 DNA reads TGTGCCAGCTGCCCGGGTGGCAGCGATTATGGCTACACCTTC.